Listed here are 21 T cell receptor beta chains from one sample, sequenced in a study of regulatory T cells in long-lasting Graves disease. Construction of TCR beta libraries relied on iRepertoire HTBI primers and on Arm-PCR targeting CDR3 regions. TCRdb re-called the multiplex PCR reads with MiXCR, one entry per CDR3 protein. The data show about 330,000 distinct CDR3 sequences, with about a sixth seen just once and around 20% held by the top ten. Specified time point: newly diagnosed GD, antithyroid drugs for less than 3 months. Construction of the TCR library relied on RNA isolated from PBMCs. The same sample was also used in a study of T cells in Graves' hyperthyroidism and ophthalmopathy.

The source material was peripheral blood mononuclear cells (PBMCs), sampled at new diagnosis, from a patient treated with antithyroid drugs. The receptors derive from a woman aged 18-29 years with Graves disease.

The chain uses TRBV2 and TRBJ1-5, with D maybe TRBD1 (6 bases). V gave up 4 bases and J gave up 7 bases, with 20 bases separating them. There are 16 residues in the CDR3. CDR1 and CDR2 from the germline V gene are SNHLY and FYNNEI. CDR3 DNA: TGTGCCAGCAGTGCCTTACAGGGAGGGGCGAGACAGCCCCAGCATTTT. It is translated as CASSALQGGARQPQHF.

Many counts were recorded for this clonotype. The chain carries TRBV11-2 and TRBJ2-7; the D gene is possibly TRBD1 (6 bases). The V and J ends lost 1 base and 1 base respectively, with 8 bases between them. This CDR3 has 14 amino acids. Germline CDR1 SGHAT, CDR2 FQNNGV. CDR3 residues: CASSLGTGSYEQYF. CDR3 sequence (DNA): TGTGCCAGCAGCTTAGGTACAGGGTCCTACGAGCAGTACTTC.

The chain uses TRBV7-6 and TRBJ2-2; D may be TRBD2 (6 bases). This CDR3 comprises 16 residues. Trimming stripped 5 bases from V and 5 bases from J, with 18 bases between. In germline, CDR1 is SGHVS, CDR2 FNYEAQ. CDR3 amino acids: CASSLGSGRSTGELFF. The CDR3 nucleotides are TGTGCCAGCAGCCTGGGTTCGGGGAGGAGTACCGGGGAGCTGTTTTTT.

The V and J genes are TRBV7-6 and TRBJ2-2, with D possibly being TRBD2 (5 bases). Germline CDR1 reads SGHVS; CDR2 reads FNYEAQ. The CDR3 totals 13 residues. V shed 5 bases and J shed 9 bases, with 13 bases lying between them. The CDR3 reads CASSPPRAWELFF. CDR3 DNA sequence: TGTGCCAGCAGCCCCCCGCGGGCCTGGGAGCTGTTTTTT.

In its sample, this clonotype was seen a few times. This chain joins TRBV6-5 and TRBJ2-7; TRBD1 might be the D (6 bases). CDR1 and CDR2 from the germline V gene are MNHEY and SVGAGI. This CDR3 region has 13 residues. V lost 2 bases to trimming and J lost 5 bases, with 10 bases between them. The CDR3 loop is CASSYRSGDEQYF. The CDR3 region has the DNA TGTGCCAGCAGTTACCGCTCAGGGGACGAGCAGTACTTC.

The chain links TRBV6-2 or TRBV6-3 to TRBJ2-5; 11 bases line up with TRBD2. Germline trimming cut 5 bases from V and 2 bases from J; bases unmatched to any gene: 13. In germline, CDR1 is MNHEY, CDR2 SVGEGT. The CDR3 runs 18 residues. Written as DNA, the CDR3 is TGTGCCAGCAGTGATAGCGGGGGGGCCGTAGAAGCGCAAGAGACCCAGTACTTC. Translation: CASSDSGGAVEAQETQYF.

This clonotype came up a few times. The rearrangement uses TRBV3-1 and TRBJ1-1, with unresolved D. CDR3 length equals 16 residues. V lost 4 bases and J 2 bases, leaving 17 bases between the germline ends. CDR1 LGHDT and CDR2 YNNKEL come from the germline V gene (reference sequence). In DNA form, the CDR3 reads TGTGCCAGCAGCCTTGGACCGGGATCCCCAAACACTGAAGCTTTCTTT. As protein: CASSLGPGSPNTEAFF.

This clonotype was picked up a small number of times. The CDR3 loop is CASSYDREGRDEQFF. In nucleotides, the CDR3 is TGTGCCAGCAGTTACGATCGGGAGGGCCGGGATGAGCAGTTCTTC. V usage is TRBV6-2 or TRBV6-3 and J usage is TRBJ2-1, with 8 bases matching TRBD2. With 2 bases clipped from V and 8 bases from J, the junction kept 8 bases outside the gene matches. Germline V gene data show CDR1 as MNHEY and CDR2 as SVGEGT. The CDR3 extends over 15 amino acids.

This clonotype was picked up many times. This sequence joins TRBV6-9 and TRBJ2-3, with TRBD2 matching over 13 bases. The trim removed 4 bases at V and 2 bases at J, leaving 3 bases unmatched. CDR3 length: 16 residues. Germline CDR1 and CDR2: MNHGY and SVAAGI. The CDR3 sequence: CASSLGLAGYTDTQYF. In DNA, the CDR3 is TGTGCCAGCAGTTTGGGACTAGCGGGGTACACAGATACGCAGTATTTT.

This clonotype was seen a handful of times. This sequence joins TRBV19 and TRBJ2-7, with a possible D match to TRBD1 (6 bases). Germline loops: CDR1 LNHDA, CDR2 SQIVND (reference sequence). There are 15 residues in the CDR3. V lost 5 bases, J lost 2 bases, and 16 bases lay in between. In DNA form, the CDR3 reads TGTGCCAGTAGTCGCCGGGACACATCACCCTACGAGCAGTACTTC. Its protein product is CASSRRDTSPYEQYF. The variable domain in full, with the rest retrieved from reference TRBV19 and TRBJ2-7, is DGGITQSPKYLFRKEGQNVTLSCEQNLNHDAMYWYRQDPGQGLRLIYYSQIVNDFQKGDIAEGYSVSREKKESFPLTVTSAQKNPTAFYLCASSRRDTSPYEQYFGPGTRLTVT.

This clonotype has at least ten counts. This chain uses TRBV13 with TRBJ2-7, with TRBD1 matching over 7 bases. V gave up 4 bases and J gave up 2 bases; unmatched junction bases: 14. The germline gives CDR1 PRHDT, CDR2 FYEKMQ (reference sequence). This CDR3 region has 17 residues. CDR3 residues: CASSSSPGQNSPYEQYF. CDR3 nucleotides: TGTGCCAGCAGCTCATCCCCGGGACAGAACTCTCCCTACGAGCAGTACTTC. Full variable domain (outside the CDR3, taken from reference TRBV13 and TRBJ2-7): AAGVIQSPRHLIKEKRETATLKCYPIPRHDTVYWYQQGPGQDPQFLISFYEKMQSDKGSIPDRFSAQQFSDYHSELNMSSLELGDSALYFCASSSSPGQNSPYEQYFGPGTRLTVT.

In regard to this clonotype: An end of the junction does not agree with germline; a read error may underlie this. The gene calls are TRBV6-2 or TRBV6-3 and TRBJ2-1, with a possible D match to TRBD2 (6 bases). The CDR3 totals 15 residues. The V gene's germline CDR1 is MNHEY and CDR2 SVGEGT. CDR3 protein: CASSSQRATYNEQFF. CDR3 nucleotide sequence: TGCGCCAGCAGTTCCCAGCGGGCAACCTACAATGAGCAGTTCTTC.

This clonotype showed up many times. This chain joins TRBV20-1 and TRBJ2-7, with unresolved D. Germline V gene data show CDR1 as DFQATT and CDR2 as SNEGSKA (reference sequence). CDR3 length: 13 residues. V gave up 5 bases and J gave up 4 bases, with 15 bases separating them. This CDR3 is CSAPPLGRYEQYF. In DNA, the CDR3 is TGCAGTGCTCCCCCCCTCGGAAGGTACGAGCAGTACTTC.

This clonotype has a handful of counts. The chain couples TRBV13 to TRBJ2-4, with 9 positions matching TRBD2. The germline V gene has CDR1 PRHDT and CDR2 FYEKMQ (reference sequence). Losses at the gene ends were 5 bases for V and 9 bases for J; bases not matched to a gene: 11. The CDR3 runs 15 residues. Here the CDR3 reads CASSLLSGSSGIQYF. The CDR3 nucleotides read TGTGCCAGCAGCCTCCTTAGCGGGAGTTCGGGCATTCAGTACTTC.

This clonotype was seen ten or more times. The chain joins TRBV4-1 to TRBJ2-7; D gene uncertain. Deletions cut 4 bases from V and 5 bases from J, with 12 bases between. In germline, CDR1 is MGHRA, CDR2 YSYEKL. The CDR3 contains 13 residues. Here the CDR3 DNA reads TGCGCCAGCAGCCCACCTCTCGGGCACGAGCAGTACTTC. Protein product: CASSPPLGHEQYF.

This clonotype was found a few times. The chain links TRBV10-3 to TRBJ2-2; 8 bases agree with TRBD1. Losses at the gene ends were 7 bases for V and 4 bases for J; bases not matched to a gene: 8. The germline V gene has CDR1 ENHRY and CDR2 SYGVKD. This CDR3 is 15 amino acids long. CDR3: CAIKRTGPSTGELFF. The CDR3 nucleotides read TGTGCCATCAAGCGGACAGGGCCCAGCACCGGGGAGCTGTTTTTT.

This clonotype was detected ten times or more. The chain recombines TRBV6-4 with TRBJ2-3; 9 bases match TRBD2. Germline CDR1 reads MRHNA; CDR2 reads SNTAGT. CDR3 length: 15 amino acids. V dropped 4 bases and J dropped 1; count of bases not matched to a gene: 3. The CDR3, as DNA: TGTGCCAGCAGTGGCGTAGCGGGGGGCACAGATACGCAGTATTTT. This codes for CASSGVAGGTDTQYF.

This clonotype has ten or more counts. The J gene is TRBJ2-7, the V gene TRBV6-5, with a possible D match to TRBD2 (5 bases). CDR1 is MNHEY, CDR2 SVGAGI, per germline. This CDR3 comprises 16 residues. The V end lost 0 bases, the J end lost 2 bases, and 14 bases lay between the germline ends. In DNA form, the CDR3 reads TGTGCCAGCAGTTACTCGACCGGGAAGGGTCCCTACGAGCAGTACTTC. The encoded protein is CASSYSTGKGPYEQYF.

This clonotype was seen repeatedly, ten times or more. DNA of the CDR3: TGTGCCAGCAGCTTAAGAGGGCAGTGGGGCACTGAAGCTTTCTTT. Translation gives CASSLRGQWGTEAFF. V and J are TRBV11-2 and TRBJ1-1; no clear D. The germline V gene has CDR1 SGHAT and CDR2 FQNNGV. Trimming stripped 2 bases from V and 4 bases from J, with 14 bases between. The CDR3 sequence is 15 residues long.

The sample holds many counts of this clonotype. The CDR3 reads CASRLGLAGGRPLNEQFF. For the CDR3, the DNA is TGTGCCAGCAGGCTAGGACTAGCGGGAGGGAGACCCTTGAATGAGCAGTTCTTC. The J gene is TRBJ2-1, the V gene TRBV6-1; 15 bases agree with TRBD2. The trim removed 6 bases at V and 7 bases at J, leaving 13 bases unmatched. This CDR3 is built from 18 residues. Germline-derived CDR1 and CDR2 are MNHNS and SASEGT.

This clonotype came up many times. The V and J genes are TRBV20-1 and TRBJ1-1; 8 bases align to TRBD1. This CDR3 has 15 amino acids. V gave up 0 bases and J gave up 1 base; unmatched junction bases: 4. CDR1 and CDR2 from the germline V gene are DFQATT and SNEGSKA (reference sequence). The CDR3 DNA is TGCAGTGCTAGAGACTACACAGGGGGGAACACTGAAGCTTTCTTT. Residues: CSARDYTGGNTEAFF.